This TCR beta chain derives from a study of blood T cell repertoires in COVID-19. As handled by the study authors: The authors estimated nucleated cell counts from reference gene primer amplification. This table comes from immunoSEQ multiplex PCR, and its TCRdb copy is limited to in-frame clones, with some not included. V and J calls plus clone size are reproduced from that table; the DNA served to infer D and trimming. The sample comprises about 260,000 clones, around 93% of which are singletons, and less than 3.5% rests with the top ten. Per germline, CDR1 SEHNR and CDR2 FQNEAQ (reference sequence). Trimming shortened V by 1 base and J by 2 bases, and 12 bases separated the two germline ends. This CDR3 spans 15 amino acids. Someone with COVID-19 had been met by exposed participants within 2 weeks before study entry.

Material: PBMCs or T cells enriched from blood (not recorded which). The source of this sequence is a man aged 35-49 years who had been exposed to COVID-19. This chain connects TRBV7-9 to TRBJ2-7; a weak D match, TRBD2 (6 bases). CDR3 bases: TGTGCCAGCAGCTTAGACGGCGGGGACCCCTACGAGCAGTACTTC. Protein sequence: CASSLDGGDPYEQYF.